This entry concerns a single T cell receptor (beta chain). Antigen: not known. The data belong to a study of T cell responses to AZD1222 COVID-19 vaccine. The table came from immunoSEQ multiplex PCR; TCRdb's copy has only in-frame clones and leaves some out. The repertoire holds over 150,000 clones, with approximately 92% as singletons. The junction had 8 bases not matched to a gene; V was cut back by 5 bases and J by 1 base. Germline V gene lookup returns CDR1 MNHEY and CDR2 SMNVEV (reference sequence). The CDR3 runs 16 residues. General study results and limits: In the spike-specific TCR repertoire, nearly half reportedly target unmutated variant regions. Among the donors, most were white British and more were female, and clonal diversity was possibly underestimated. An increase in Spike-specific TCR breadth and depth was observed after two AZD1222 doses.

V and J are TRBV27 and TRBJ2-7, with 10 bases fitting TRBD2. Specimen: peripheral blood, collected 28 days after the second dose of the MenACWY control vaccine. This clonotype originated in an adult who received the MenACWY meningococcal vaccine as a control. The chain's CDR3 is CASSPIGLAVSYEQYF. CDR3 sequence (DNA): TGTGCCAGCAGTCCTATCGGACTAGCGGTTTCCTACGAGCAGTACTTC.